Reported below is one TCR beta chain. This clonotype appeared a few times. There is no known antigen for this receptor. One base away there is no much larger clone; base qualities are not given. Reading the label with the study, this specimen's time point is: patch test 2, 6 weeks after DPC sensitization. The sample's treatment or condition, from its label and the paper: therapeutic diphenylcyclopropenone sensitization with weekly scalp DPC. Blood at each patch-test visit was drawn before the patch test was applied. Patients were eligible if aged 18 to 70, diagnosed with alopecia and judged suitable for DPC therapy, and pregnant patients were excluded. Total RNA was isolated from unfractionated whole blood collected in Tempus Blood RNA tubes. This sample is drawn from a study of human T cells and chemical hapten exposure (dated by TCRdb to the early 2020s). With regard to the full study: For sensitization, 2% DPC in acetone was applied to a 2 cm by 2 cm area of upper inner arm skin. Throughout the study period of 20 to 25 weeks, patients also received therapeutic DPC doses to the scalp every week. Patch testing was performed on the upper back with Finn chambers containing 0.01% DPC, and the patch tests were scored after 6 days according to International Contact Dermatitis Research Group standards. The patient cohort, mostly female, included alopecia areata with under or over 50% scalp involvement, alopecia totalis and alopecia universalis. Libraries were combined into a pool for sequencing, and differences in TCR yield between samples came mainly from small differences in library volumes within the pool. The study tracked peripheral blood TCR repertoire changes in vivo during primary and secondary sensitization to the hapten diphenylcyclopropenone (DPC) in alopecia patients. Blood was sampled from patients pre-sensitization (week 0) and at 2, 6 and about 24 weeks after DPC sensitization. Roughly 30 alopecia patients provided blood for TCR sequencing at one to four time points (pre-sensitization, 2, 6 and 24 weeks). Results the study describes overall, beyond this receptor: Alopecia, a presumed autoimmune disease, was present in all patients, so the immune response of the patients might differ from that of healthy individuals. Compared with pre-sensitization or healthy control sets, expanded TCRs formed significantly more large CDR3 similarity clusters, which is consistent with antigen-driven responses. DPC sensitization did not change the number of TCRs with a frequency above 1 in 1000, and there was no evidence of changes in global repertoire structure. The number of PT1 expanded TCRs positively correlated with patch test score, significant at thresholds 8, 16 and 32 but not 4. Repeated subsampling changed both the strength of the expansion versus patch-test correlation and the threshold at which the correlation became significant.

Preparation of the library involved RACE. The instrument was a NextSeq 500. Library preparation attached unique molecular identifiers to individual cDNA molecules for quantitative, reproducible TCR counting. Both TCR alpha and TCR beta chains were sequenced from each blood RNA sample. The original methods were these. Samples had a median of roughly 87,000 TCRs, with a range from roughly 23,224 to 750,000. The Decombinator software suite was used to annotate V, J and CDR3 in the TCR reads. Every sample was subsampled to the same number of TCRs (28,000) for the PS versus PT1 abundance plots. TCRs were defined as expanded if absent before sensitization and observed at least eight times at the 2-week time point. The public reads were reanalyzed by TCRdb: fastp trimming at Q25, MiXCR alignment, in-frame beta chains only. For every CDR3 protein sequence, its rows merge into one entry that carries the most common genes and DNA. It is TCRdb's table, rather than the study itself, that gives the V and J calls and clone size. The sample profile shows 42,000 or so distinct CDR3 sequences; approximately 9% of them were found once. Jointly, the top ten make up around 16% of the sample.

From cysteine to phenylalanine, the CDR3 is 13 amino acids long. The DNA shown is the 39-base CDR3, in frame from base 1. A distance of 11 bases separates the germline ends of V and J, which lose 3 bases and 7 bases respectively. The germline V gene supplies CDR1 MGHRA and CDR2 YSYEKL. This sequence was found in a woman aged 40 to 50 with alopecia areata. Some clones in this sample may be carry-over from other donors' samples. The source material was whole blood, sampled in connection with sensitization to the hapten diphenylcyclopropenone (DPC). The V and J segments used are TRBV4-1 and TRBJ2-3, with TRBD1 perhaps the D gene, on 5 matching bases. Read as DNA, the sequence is TGCGCCAGCAGCCACAGGGAATGGAATACGCAGTATTTT. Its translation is CASSHREWNTQYF.